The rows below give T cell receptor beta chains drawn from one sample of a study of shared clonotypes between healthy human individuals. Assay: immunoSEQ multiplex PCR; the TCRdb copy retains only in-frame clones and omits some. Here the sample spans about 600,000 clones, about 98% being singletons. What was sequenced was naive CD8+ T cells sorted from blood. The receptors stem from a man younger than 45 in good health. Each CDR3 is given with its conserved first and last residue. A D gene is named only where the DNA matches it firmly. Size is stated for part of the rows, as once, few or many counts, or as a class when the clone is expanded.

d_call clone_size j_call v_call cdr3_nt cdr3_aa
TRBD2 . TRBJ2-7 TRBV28 TGTGCCAGCAGTTTTGTAGCGGGAGATTCCGAGCAGTACTTC CASSFVAGDSEQYF
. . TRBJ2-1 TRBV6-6 TGTGCCAGCAGTTACCCCTCCGAGAGGGCCTACAATGAGCAGTTCTTC CASSYPSERAYNEQFF
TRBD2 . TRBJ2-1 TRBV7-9 TGTGCCAGCAGCACCATAACTCTAGCGGGAGGAGATGAGCAGTTCTTC CASSTITLAGGDEQFF
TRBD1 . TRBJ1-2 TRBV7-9 TGTGCCAGCCGGGCAGGGGGCGTCTATGGCTACACCTTC CASRAGGVYGYTF
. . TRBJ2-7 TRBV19 TGTGCCAGTAGTATAGATCAGCCCTACGAGCAGTACTTC CASSIDQPYEQYF
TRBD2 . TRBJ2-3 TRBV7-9 TGTGCCAGCAGCCCCCCCAGCGGGATAGCAGATACGCAGTATTTT CASSPPSGIADTQYF
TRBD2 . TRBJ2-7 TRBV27 TGTGCCAGCAGTAAAACCGGGAGGTCCTACGAGCAGTACTTC CASSKTGRSYEQYF
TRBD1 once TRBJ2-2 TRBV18 TGTGCCAGCTCTCCTTCCCGACAGGGTGCAACCGGGGAGCTGTTTTTT CASSPSRQGATGELFF
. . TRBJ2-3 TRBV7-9 TGTGCCAGCAGCTCGGCCTCCGGGACACACACAGATACGCAGTATTTT CASSSASGTHTDTQYF
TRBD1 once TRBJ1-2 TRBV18 TGTGCCAGCTCACCTAAGACAGGGCAAAGAAGAGATGGCTACACCTTC CASSPKTGQRRDGYTF
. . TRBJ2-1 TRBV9 TGTGCCAGCAGCGTAACCGGGTCGGATGAGCAGTTCTTC CASSVTGSDEQFF
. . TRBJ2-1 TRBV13 TGTGCCAGCAGCTCAGCCCCCCGGGAGCAGTTCTTC CASSSAPREQFF
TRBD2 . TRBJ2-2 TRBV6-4 TGTGCCAGCAATTGGGGGGGGAGGCCCCACCTACTCACCGGGGAGCTGTTTTTT CASNWGGRPHLLTGELFF
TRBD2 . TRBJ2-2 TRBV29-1 TGCAGCGCCGGACTAGAAAACACCGGGGAGCTGTTTTTT CSAGLENTGELFF
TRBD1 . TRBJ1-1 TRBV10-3 TGTGCCATCAGTGGAGCGGACAGGGGAGACACTGAAGCTTTCTTT CAISGADRGDTEAFF
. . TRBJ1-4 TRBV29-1 TGCAGCGTTGAAGACAGGGAAGCAACTAATGAAAAACTGTTTTTT CSVEDREATNEKLFF
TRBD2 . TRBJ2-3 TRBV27 TGTGCCAGCAGTTGGGCTAGCGGGACAGCAGATACGCAGTATTTT CASSWASGTADTQYF
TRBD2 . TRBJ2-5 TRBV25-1 TGTGCCAGCAGTGAATATTTAGCGGGGACCCAAGAGACCCAGTACTTC CASSEYLAGTQETQYF
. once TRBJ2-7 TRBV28 TGTGCCAGCAGTTTATGGGCGGGGACAGAGTACGAGCAGTACTTC CASSLWAGTEYEQYF
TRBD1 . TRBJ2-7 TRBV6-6 TGTGCCAGCAGTTACGGTAGACAGGGACCCTACGAGCAGTACTTC CASSYGRQGPYEQYF
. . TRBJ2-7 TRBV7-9 TGTGCCAGCAGCTTAGCGAGCGGAGCCGGAGTTGGCGAGCAGTACTTC CASSLASGAGVGEQYF
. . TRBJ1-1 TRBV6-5 TGTGCCAGCAGCCCCTCGGGATACATACCTGAAGCTTTCTTT CASSPSGYIPEAFF
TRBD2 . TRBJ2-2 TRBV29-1 TGCAGCGCTGTACTAGCGGCCCACGAGAACGGGGAGCTGTTTTTT CSAVLAAHENGELFF
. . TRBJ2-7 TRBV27 TGTGCCAGCAGTACCGGAGGATCAAGCTCCTACGAGCAGTACTTC CASSTGGSSSYEQYF
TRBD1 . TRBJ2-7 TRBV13 TGTGCCAGCAGCAGACAGGGGGAGGGGGCCTACGAGCAGTACTTC CASSRQGEGAYEQYF
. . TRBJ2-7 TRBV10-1 TGCGCCAGCAGTGAGTCTGGCAGCCCTTACGAGGGGAACGAGCAGTACTTC CASSESGSPYEGNEQYF
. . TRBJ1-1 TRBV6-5 TGTGCCAGCAGTTACTCATTAACAGGGCCTGAAGCTTTCTTT CASSYSLTGPEAFF
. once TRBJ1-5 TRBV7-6 TGTGCCAGCAGCTTAGGTACAGGGTCCCGGGGCAATCAGCCCCAGCATTTT CASSLGTGSRGNQPQHF
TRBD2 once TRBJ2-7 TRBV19 TGTGCCAGTAGTATGGGACTAGCGGGAGTTTTGTACGAGCAGTACTTC CASSMGLAGVLYEQYF
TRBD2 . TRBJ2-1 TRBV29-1 TGCAGCGTTGAAGATCAGACTAGCGCAGCCTACAATGAGCAGTTCTTC CSVEDQTSAAYNEQFF
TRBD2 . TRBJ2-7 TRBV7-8 TGTGCCAGCAGCCCAGGACTAGCGGGTCCCGCCTACGAGCAGTACTTC CASSPGLAGPAYEQYF
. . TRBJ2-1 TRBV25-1 TGTGCCAGAAGAGGGACCCACGACGGGGATGAGCAGTTCTTC CARRGTHDGDEQFF
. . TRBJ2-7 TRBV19 TGTGCCAGTAGTTTCGTGGGCTACGAGCAGTACTTC CASSFVGYEQYF
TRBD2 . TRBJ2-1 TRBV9 TGTGCCAGCGAGGAACTAGCGAGTAATGAGCAGTTCTTC CASEELASNEQFF
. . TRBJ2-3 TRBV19 TGTGCCAGTAGTATAGCAGGGGCCACAGATACGCAGTATTTT CASSIAGATDTQYF
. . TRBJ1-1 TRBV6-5 TGTGCCAGCAGTTCGCGGACCCCCACTGAAGCTTTCTTT CASSSRTPTEAFF
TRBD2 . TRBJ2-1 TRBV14 TGTGCCAGCAGCCTTCGACTAGCGGGAGATAAGAAGAATGAGCAGTTCTTC CASSLRLAGDKKNEQFF
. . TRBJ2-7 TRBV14 TGTGCCAGCAGCCAAGGTGCCAACCTTTACTACGAGCAGTACTTC CASSQGANLYYEQYF
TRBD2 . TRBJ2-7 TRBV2 TGTGCCGGCAAAGTTTCCGGGACTAGTGACTCCTACGAGCAGTACTTC CAGKVSGTSDSYEQYF
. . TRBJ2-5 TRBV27 TGTGCCAGCGCATCCTCCCGGGACCCAGAGACCCAGTACTTC CASASSRDPETQYF
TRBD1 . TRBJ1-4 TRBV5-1 TGCGCCAGCAGCTCAGGACAGGGGGCGTGGGATGAAAAACTGTTTTTT CASSSGQGAWDEKLFF
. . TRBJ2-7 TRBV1 TGCACCAGCAGCCAAGAGGGATCACTAGCGGGGATCTACGAGCAGTACTTC CTSSQEGSLAGIYEQYF